A single sample is the source of the 31 T cell receptor beta chains below, sequenced in a study of T cell responses to AZD1222 COVID-19 vaccine (dated by TCRdb to the early 2020s). Receptor amplification or capture employed the immunoSEQ multiplex PCR assay. Held by TCRdb, this immuneACCESS table contains in-frame sequences only and omits some clones. Under half of the omission traces to an unresolved V gene where checked; the cause of the rest is unknown. Here the sample has about 120,000 clones; over 75% occur a single time. The top ten constitute more than 3% of the sample. The intended sense of this specimen's time point label: baseline before first vaccination. The treatment or condition label of this sample denotes: meningococcal conjugate vaccine given as trial control. The starting material was peripheral blood, obtained on day 0 of MenACWY control vaccination. The receptors come from an adult in good health.

J is TRBJ2-3 and V is TRBV10-1; the match to TRBD2 covers 14 bases. Germline CDR1 reads WNHNN; CDR2 reads SYGVQD (reference sequence). CDR3 length: 17 residues. With V trimmed by 3 bases and J by 4 bases, 6 bases remained unmatched. The DNA of the CDR3 is TGCGCCAGCAGTGATGGGACTAGCGGGGGCTTTTCAGATACGCAGTATTTT. It is translated as CASSDGTSGGFSDTQYF.

J is TRBJ1-2 and V is TRBV19, with TRBD1 matching 8 bases. The CDR3 consists of 13 residues. CDR1 LNHDA and CDR2 SQIVND come from the germline V gene (reference sequence). J lost 4 bases, V lost 6 bases, and 4 bases had no gene match. The CDR3 reads CASSPQGAYGYTF. The DNA of the CDR3 is TGTGCCAGTAGCCCGCAGGGGGCCTATGGCTACACCTTC.

DNA for the CDR3: TGTGCCAGCAGCCTGTTACGGGACAATGAGCAGTTCTTC. Translation gives CASSLLRDNEQFF. The J gene is TRBJ2-1, the V gene TRBV7-3, with unresolved D. Trimming pared 5 bases from V and 5 bases from J, leaving 10 bases between. This CDR3 comprises 13 residues. Germline CDR1 SGHTA, CDR2 FQGTGA.

This clone was recorded a few times. The gene calls are TRBV27 and TRBJ2-2; 8 bases agree with TRBD1. With 2 bases clipped from V and 3 bases from J, the junction kept 2 bases outside the gene matches. Germline V gives CDR1 MNHEY, CDR2 SMNVEV (reference sequence). The CDR3 runs 15 residues. The CDR3 reads CASSLQGADTGELFF. For the CDR3, the DNA is TGTGCCAGCAGTTTACAGGGGGCAGACACCGGGGAGCTGTTTTTT.

The rearrangement links TRBV19 to TRBJ2-7; possible D gene TRBD1, 5 bases. Germline V gene data show CDR1 as LNHDA and CDR2 as SQIVND (reference sequence). Trimming took 4 bases from V and 2 from J, leaving 12 bases between them. The CDR3 has 14 residues. CDR3 sequence reads: CASSSPQETYEQYF. As DNA, the CDR3 is TGTGCCAGTAGTAGCCCACAGGAAACCTACGAGCAGTACTTC.

This clone appeared a single time. The genes are TRBV5-4 and TRBJ1-2; TRBD1 might be the D (5 bases). Deletions cut 1 base from V and 8 bases from J, with 18 bases between. Germline loops: CDR1 SGHNT, CDR2 YYREEE (reference sequence). CDR3 length: 15 amino acids. The CDR3 DNA is TGTGCCAGCAGCTTGACTCTCGGGACGGGGTCAGGCTACACCTTC. It specifies CASSLTLGTGSGYTF.

The V and J genes are TRBV5-1 and TRBJ1-4; D uncertain. This CDR3 spans 13 amino acids. Germline V lookup: CDR1 SGHRS, CDR2 YFSETQ. The ends were cut back, 4 bases at V and 8 bases at J, with 12 bases in the middle. The CDR3 DNA follows: TGCGCCAGCAGCCCCGGTGGTGGGGAAAAACTGTTTTTT. Translation: CASSPGGGEKLFF.

The V call is TRBV10-2, the J call TRBJ2-4; tentatively, D is TRBD1 (6 bases). The CDR3 consists of 19 residues. Trimming pared 4 bases from V and 0 bases from J, leaving 22 bases between. Germline loops: CDR1 WSHSY, CDR2 SAAADI. CDR3: CASSVRGGPGEIAKNIQYF. The CDR3 DNA sequence: TGCGCCAGCAGTGTCAGAGGCGGTCCAGGGGAGATAGCCAAAAACATTCAGTACTTC.

The rearrangement joins TRBV9 to TRBJ1-5, with TRBD1 identical over 9 bases. This CDR3 spans 15 amino acids. Trimming at V came to 2 bases and at J to 2 bases, leaving 2 bases not matched to a gene. The V gene's germline CDR1 is SGDLS and CDR2 YYNGEE. CDR3 bases: TGTGCCAGCAGCGTGGGACAGGGCCGCAATCAGCCCCAGCATTTT. Translated: CASSVGQGRNQPQHF.

The J gene is TRBJ2-1, the V gene TRBV9; 13 bases match TRBD2. The CDR3 spans 18 residues. The V gene end was trimmed by 0 bases and the J gene end by 0 bases; junction bases not matched to a gene: 3. Germline V CDR1 and CDR2: SGDLS, YYNGEE. CDR3 in amino acids: CASSVGTSGGLSYNEQFF. The CDR3 coding sequence is TGTGCCAGCAGCGTAGGGACTAGCGGGGGCCTCTCCTACAATGAGCAGTTCTTC.

The chain employs TRBV6-1 and TRBJ1-5; tentatively, D is TRBD1 (5 bases). Germline V gives CDR1 MNHNS, CDR2 SASEGT. The CDR3 runs 15 residues. V was shortened by 3 bases and J by 6 bases, with 15 bases between the two germline ends. The CDR3 loop is CASSDQGGSVQPQHF. The CDR3 nucleotides read TGTGCCAGCAGTGACCAGGGAGGCTCTGTTCAGCCCCAGCATTTT.

In its sample, this clone was seen once. The V call is TRBV24-1, the J call TRBJ2-1, with 8 bases fitting TRBD1. Germline loops: CDR1 KGHDR, CDR2 SFDVKD. The trim removed 7 bases at V and 9 bases at J, leaving 7 bases unmatched. The CDR3 extends over 13 amino acids. The DNA for the CDR3 is TGTGCCACCAGAGGACAGGGAGTGGGTGAGCAGTTCTTC. It specifies CATRGQGVGEQFF.

Only one count was recorded for this clone. This chain links TRBV27 with TRBJ2-3, with 14 bases fitting TRBD2. The trim removed 6 bases at V and 4 bases at J, leaving 15 bases unmatched. The CDR3 totals 19 residues. Germline values: CDR1 MNHEY, CDR2 SMNVEV (reference sequence). CDR3 residues: CASRREPPSGLAGADTQYF. The CDR3 DNA follows: TGTGCCAGCAGGCGTGAACCCCCATCGGGACTAGCGGGGGCAGATACGCAGTATTTT.

The chain carries TRBV29-1 and TRBJ1-2; D gene uncertain. The germline V and J ends were trimmed by 2 bases and 6 bases, with 13 bases remaining between them. CDR1 SQVTM and CDR2 ANQGSEA come from the germline V gene. The CDR3 length is 13 residues. The CDR3 here is CSVERNGRNGYTF. As DNA, the CDR3 is TGCAGCGTTGAAAGGAATGGACGGAATGGCTACACCTTC.

This chain links TRBV27 with TRBJ1-2, with 10 bases aligning to TRBD1. Germline V gene lookup returns CDR1 MNHEY and CDR2 SMNVEV (reference sequence). The J segment lost 7 bases and the V segment lost 5 bases, leaving 10 bases of the junction unmatched. The CDR3 runs 15 residues. The CDR3 nucleotides are TGTGCCAGCAGTCCCGGGACAGGGGCGACTTTTGGCTACACCTTC. It encodes CASSPGTGATFGYTF.

This chain links TRBV7-2 with TRBJ2-5, with D unresolved. This CDR3 contains 14 residues. CDR1 and CDR2 from the germline V gene are SGHTA and FQGNSA. The V end lost 2 bases, the J end lost 5 bases, and 12 bases lay between the germline ends. Here the CDR3 reads CASSLSISSETQYF. The CDR3 bases are TGTGCCAGCAGCTTAAGTATAAGTTCCGAGACCCAGTACTTC. Full variable domain (rest looked up from reference TRBV7-2 and TRBJ2-5): GAGVSQSPSNKVTEKGKDVELRCDPISGHTALYWYRQSLGQGLEFLIYFQGNSAPDKSGLPSDRFSAERTGGSVSTLTIQRTQQEDSAVYLCASSLSISSETQYFGPGTRLLVL.

V is TRBV5-1 and J is TRBJ1-2; no reliable D call. Trimming removed 2 bases from V and 0 bases from J, with 8 bases in between. The CDR3 extends over 14 amino acids. CDR1 is SGHRS, CDR2 YFSETQ, per germline. CDR3 DNA: TGCGCCAGCAGCTTACGGGAACCTAACTATGGCTACACCTTC. Translating gives CASSLREPNYGYTF.

The gene calls are TRBV15 and TRBJ1-2; no definite D call. The length of the CDR3 is 18 residues. Germline V gene lookup returns CDR1 LNHNV and CDR2 YYDKDF (reference sequence). Trimming left V 0 bases short and J 0 bases short, with 17 bases between. CDR3 residues: CATSREPTSAPPNYGYTF. The DNA for the CDR3 is TGTGCCACCAGCAGAGAGCCCACCTCCGCCCCCCCTAACTATGGCTACACCTTC.

This chain joins TRBV2 and TRBJ1-6; tentative D call: TRBD1 (5 bases). Germline values: CDR1 SNHLY, CDR2 FYNNEI. The CDR3 length is 16 residues. V was trimmed by 6 bases and J by 5 bases, leaving 17 bases between them. This CDR3 is CASSWEGMENNSPLHF. The DNA for the CDR3 is TGTGCCAGCAGCTGGGAGGGGATGGAAAATAATTCACCCCTCCACTTT.

V and J are TRBV7-2 and TRBJ2-5, with D possibly TRBD2 on 6 matching bases. The ends were cut back, 6 bases at V and 4 bases at J, with 15 bases in the middle. This CDR3 comprises 14 residues. Germline loops: CDR1 SGHTA, CDR2 FQGNSA. The CDR3 reads CASSLGGGAETQYF. The DNA for the CDR3 is TGTGCCAGCAGTTTGGGGGGAGGTGCAGAGACCCAGTACTTC.

This chain links TRBV12-3 or TRBV12-4 with TRBJ2-2, with D uncertain. V was cut by 5 bases and J by 8 bases, with 12 bases left in between. The CDR3 covers 13 residues. The CDR3 here is CASSPSSLGELFF. The CDR3 DNA sequence: TGTGCCAGCAGTCCCTCAAGCCTTGGGGAGCTGTTTTTT.

This clone was seen just once. This chain uses TRBV2 with TRBJ1-3; D not resolved. This CDR3 is built from 15 residues. The germline V and J ends were trimmed by 6 bases and 0 bases, with 12 bases remaining between them. Germline loops: CDR1 SNHLY, CDR2 FYNNEI. CDR3 sequence: CASSLLPSSGNTIYF. CDR3 DNA: TGTGCCAGCAGCCTCCTACCCAGCTCTGGAAACACCATATATTTT.

V usage is TRBV7-2 and J usage is TRBJ1-6; perhaps TRBD1 as D (5 bases). The V and J ends lost 3 bases and 11 bases respectively, with 8 bases between them. The germline V gene encodes CDR1 SGHTA and CDR2 FQGNSA. The CDR3 totals 12 residues. The CDR3, as DNA: TGTGCCAGCAGCTTTCAGGGACCACCCCTCCACTTT. The encoded protein is CASSFQGPPLHF. Full variable domain (missing parts from reference TRBV7-2 and TRBJ1-6): GAGVSQSPSNKVTEKGKDVELRCDPISGHTALYWYRQSLGQGLEFLIYFQGNSAPDKSGLPSDRFSAERTGGSVSTLTIQRTQQEDSAVYLCASSFQGPPLHFGNGTRLTVT.

This rearrangement joins TRBV4-2 to TRBJ1-6; D ambiguous. Trimming took 4 bases from V and 5 from J, leaving 9 bases between them. Germline CDR1 is LGHNA and CDR2 is YNFKEQ. The CDR3 is 14 amino acids. CDR3 coding DNA: TGTGCCAGCAGCCTTACGAGGGATAATTCACCCCTCCACTTT. It is translated as CASSLTRDNSPLHF.

This chain connects TRBV11-3 to TRBJ2-5, with TRBD1 identical over 7 bases. The CDR3 length is 15 residues. J gave up 4 bases and V 4 bases, and 9 bases lay outside the gene matches. From germline, CDR1 is SGHNT and CDR2 YENEEA. CDR3 region: CASSSTGERGETQYF. CDR3 nucleotides: TGTGCCAGCAGCTCAACAGGGGAGAGAGGAGAGACCCAGTACTTC.

The V and J genes are TRBV7-6 and TRBJ2-3; 7 bases line up with TRBD1. Unmatched junction bases numbered 9, after V lost 2 bases and J lost 4 bases. The CDR3 runs to 16 residues. CDR1 SGHVS and CDR2 FNYEAQ come from the germline V gene. The DNA for the CDR3 is TGTGCCAGCAGCTTACAAACAGGGGAAGCAGCAGATACGCAGTATTTT. Amino acid sequence: CASSLQTGEAADTQYF.

The chain uses TRBV4-1 and TRBJ2-2; 8 positions match TRBD2. CDR1 is MGHRA and CDR2 is YSYEKL in the germline V gene. The CDR3 is made up of 17 amino acids. Losses at the gene ends were 0 bases for V and 1 base for J; bases not matched to a gene: 4. Here the CDR3 DNA reads TGCGCCAGCAGCCAAGATGCGGGGGGTCGGAACACCGGGGAGCTGTTTTTT. As protein: CASSQDAGGRNTGELFF.

The V gene is TRBV11-3, the J gene TRBJ1-3, with unresolved D. Germline V CDR1 and CDR2: SGHNT, YENEEA. Trimming removed 1 base from V and 3 bases from J, with 16 bases in between. The CDR3 has 17 amino acids. The CDR3 loop reads CASSLGKSGAGGNTIYF. CDR3 bases: TGTGCCAGCAGCTTAGGGAAGTCGGGAGCGGGTGGAAACACCATATATTTT.

The rearrangement links TRBV29-1 to TRBJ2-5; the D gene could be TRBD1 or TRBD2 (7 bases each). The CDR3 extends over 13 amino acids. Germline V lookup: CDR1 SQVTM, CDR2 ANQGSEA. V was pared by 4 bases and J by 5 bases, with 14 bases between. CDR3 region: CSVGQGGSETQYF. In DNA form, the CDR3 reads TGCAGCGTTGGCCAGGGGGGGTCGGAGACCCAGTACTTC.

This sequence joins TRBV6-6 and TRBJ2-1; 11 bases align to TRBD1. The J segment lost 10 bases and the V segment lost 6 bases, leaving 5 bases of the junction unmatched. The CDR3 is 13 amino acids. CDR1 is MNHNY, CDR2 SVGAGI, per germline (reference sequence). The CDR3 DNA follows: TGTGCCAGCAGGGGGGACAGGGGGAGCGAGCAGTTCTTC. Its translation: CASRGDRGSEQFF.

This rearrangement joins TRBV7-3 to TRBJ1-1; D possibly corresponds to TRBD1 (6 bases). This CDR3 has 15 residues. Germline V CDR1 and CDR2: SGHTA, FQGTGA. The V end was cut by 2 bases, the J end by 5 bases, with 15 bases between. The CDR3 DNA reads as TGTGCCAGCAGCTTAGGGTCCCGAGGGGGGACTGAAGCTTTCTTT. Translating gives CASSLGSRGGTEAFF.